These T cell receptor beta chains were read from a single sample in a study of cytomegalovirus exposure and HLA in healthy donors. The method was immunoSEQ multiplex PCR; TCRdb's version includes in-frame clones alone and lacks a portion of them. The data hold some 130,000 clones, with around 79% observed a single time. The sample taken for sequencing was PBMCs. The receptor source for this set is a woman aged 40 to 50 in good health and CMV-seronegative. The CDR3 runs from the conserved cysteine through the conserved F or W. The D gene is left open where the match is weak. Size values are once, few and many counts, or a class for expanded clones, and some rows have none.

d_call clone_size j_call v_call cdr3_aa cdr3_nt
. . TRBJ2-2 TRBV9 CASSAVAGIAVGELFF TGTGCCAGCAGCGCCGTCGCGGGGATTGCTGTTGGGGAGCTGTTTTTT
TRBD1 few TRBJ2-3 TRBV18 CASSLVITGAVTDTQYF TGTGCCAGCTCACTTGTTATAACAGGGGCCGTAACAGATACGCAGTATTTT
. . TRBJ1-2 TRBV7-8 CASSLHRPYGYTF TGTGCCAGCAGCTTACACAGGCCCTATGGCTACACCTTC
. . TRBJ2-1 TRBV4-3 CASSQDPRYEQFF TGCGCCAGCAGCCAAGATCCTCGTTATGAGCAGTTCTTC
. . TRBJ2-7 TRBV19 CASKSGPGYEQYF TGTGCCAGTAAAAGCGGCCCGGGATACGAGCAGTACTTC
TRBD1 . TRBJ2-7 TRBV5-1 CASSLRDRGAYEQYF TGCGCCAGCAGCCTACGGGACAGGGGAGCCTACGAGCAGTACTTC
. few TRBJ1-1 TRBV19 CATSITAYTEAFF TGTGCCACCAGTATTACAGCATACACTGAAGCTTTCTTT
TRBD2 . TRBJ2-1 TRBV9 CASSVVAGTGYNEQFF TGTGCCAGCAGCGTAGTAGCGGGAACGGGTTACAATGAGCAGTTCTTC
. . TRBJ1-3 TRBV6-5 CASSAVTAGNTIYF TGTGCCAGCAGCGCGGTTACGGCTGGAAACACCATATATTTT
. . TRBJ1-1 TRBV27 CASSLLDLNTEAFF TGTGCCAGCAGTCTCTTGGACTTAAACACTGAAGCTTTCTTT
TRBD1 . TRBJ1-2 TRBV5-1 CASSLDRGQSGGYTF TGCGCCAGCAGCTTGGACAGGGGCCAGAGTGGTGGCTACACCTTC
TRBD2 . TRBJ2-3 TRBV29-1 CSVESGSRTDTQYF TGCAGCGTCGAAAGCGGGAGCCGCACAGATACGCAGTATTTT
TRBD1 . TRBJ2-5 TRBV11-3 CASSYTPRGRRQETQYF TGTGCCAGCAGCTACACGCCCAGGGGGCGCCGGCAAGAGACCCAGTACTTC
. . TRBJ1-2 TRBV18 CASSLENYGYTF TGTGCCAGCTCACTCGAGAACTATGGCTACACCTTC
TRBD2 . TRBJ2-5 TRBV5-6 CASSGAASGAYYQETQYF TGTGCCAGCAGCGGGGCCGCTAGCGGCGCCTACTACCAAGAGACCCAGTACTTC
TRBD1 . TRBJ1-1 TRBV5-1 CASSLDRGRNTEAFF TGCGCCAGCAGCTTGGACAGGGGGAGGAACACTGAAGCTTTCTTT
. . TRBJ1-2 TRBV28 CASDSNYGYTF TGTGCCAGCGACAGTAACTATGGCTACACCTTC
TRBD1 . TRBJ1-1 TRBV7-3 CASSLEGTGRSTEAFF TGTGCCAGCAGCTTAGAGGGGACAGGGAGGAGCACTGAAGCTTTCTTT
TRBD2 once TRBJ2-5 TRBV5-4 CASSLWEGRETQYF TGTGCCAGCAGCTTGTGGGAGGGTCGGGAGACCCAGTACTTC
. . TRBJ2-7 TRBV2 CASSVSPRRSYEQYF TGTGCCAGCAGTGTTAGCCCCAGACGCTCCTACGAGCAGTACTTC
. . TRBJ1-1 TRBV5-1 CASSYQGTMNTEAFF TGCGCCAGCAGCTATCAGGGAACGATGAACACTGAAGCTTTCTTT
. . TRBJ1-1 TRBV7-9 CASSLVDRTTLGTEAFF TGTGCCAGCAGCTTAGTGGATAGGACAACCTTGGGGACTGAAGCTTTCTTT
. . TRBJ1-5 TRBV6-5 CASSYGGGGNQPQHF TGTGCCAGCAGTTACGGAGGTGGAGGCAATCAGCCCCAGCATTTT
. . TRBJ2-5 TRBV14 CASSQVVGRGETQYF TGTGCCAGCAGCCAAGTCGTGGGGCGCGGAGAGACCCAGTACTTC
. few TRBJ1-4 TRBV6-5 CASSYSGGDEKLFF TGTGCCAGCAGTTACTCGGGAGGGGACGAAAAACTGTTTTTT
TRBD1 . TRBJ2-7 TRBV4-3 CASSQTGAEQYF TGCGCCAGCAGCCAAACAGGGGCCGAGCAGTACTTC
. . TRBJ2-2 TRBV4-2 CASSQEAGMNTGELFF TGTGCCAGCAGCCAAGAGGCAGGGATGAACACCGGGGAGCTGTTTTTT
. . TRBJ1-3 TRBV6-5 CASSYSPNGPNTIYF TGTGCCAGCAGTTACTCTCCAAACGGTCCCAACACCATATATTTT
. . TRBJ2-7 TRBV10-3 CAINSEGGGFDEQYF TGTGCCATCAATTCAGAAGGGGGGGGGTTCGACGAGCAGTACTTC
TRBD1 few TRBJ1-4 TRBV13 CASSRTGEYEKLFF TGTGCCAGCAGTCGGACAGGGGAATATGAAAAACTGTTTTTT
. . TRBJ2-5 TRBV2 CASSERIKGARETQYF TGTGCCAGCAGTGAGCGGATTAAAGGGGCAAGAGAGACCCAGTACTTC
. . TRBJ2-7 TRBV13 CASSAPSAGLEQYF TGTGCCAGCAGCGCCCCATCTGCCGGTCTCGAGCAGTACTTC
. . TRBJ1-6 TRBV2 CASSEDSLSYNSPLHF TGTGCCAGCAGTGAAGACAGCCTTAGCTATAATTCACCCCTCCACTTT
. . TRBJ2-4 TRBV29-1 CSVVHPKNIQYF TGCAGCGTTGTACACCCTAAAAACATTCAGTACTTC
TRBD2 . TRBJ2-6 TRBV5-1 CASSQSTGGAGANVLTF TGCGCCAGCAGCCAGTCGACGGGGGGAGCTGGGGCCAACGTCCTGACTTTC
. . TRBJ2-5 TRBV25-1 CASSESGREETQYF TGTGCCAGCAGTGAATCGGGCAGGGAAGAGACCCAGTACTTC
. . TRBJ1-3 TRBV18 CASSPNRDSGNTIYF TGTGCCAGCTCACCGAATAGAGACTCTGGAAACACCATATATTTT
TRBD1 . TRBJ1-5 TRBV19 CASTVQGGGNQPQHF TGTGCCAGTACGGTCCAGGGGGGAGGCAATCAGCCCCAGCATTTT
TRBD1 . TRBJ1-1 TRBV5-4 CASSPGQMNTEAFF TGTGCCAGCAGCCCGGGACAGATGAACACTGAAGCTTTCTTT
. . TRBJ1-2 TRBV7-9 CASSLGAPGIGYTF TGTGCCAGCAGCTTGGGGGCGCCCGGGATTGGCTACACCTTC
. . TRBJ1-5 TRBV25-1 CASSDRYSNQPQHF TGTGCCAGCAGTGACAGGTATAGCAATCAGCCCCAGCATTTT
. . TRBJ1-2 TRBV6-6 CAHYGGGGGYGYTF TGTGCCCATTACGGCGGGGGTGGCGGCTATGGCTACACCTTC
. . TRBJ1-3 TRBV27 CASSLTRGSENTIYF TGTGCCAGCAGTTTAACCAGGGGATCCGAAAACACCATATATTTT
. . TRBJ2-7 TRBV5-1 CASSSAPLTGYEQYF TGCGCCAGCAGCTCCGCCCCCCTGACTGGCTACGAGCAGTACTTC
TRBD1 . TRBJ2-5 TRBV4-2 CASSPSGTGKRETQYF TGTGCCAGCAGCCCCTCCGGGACAGGGAAAAGGGAGACCCAGTACTTC
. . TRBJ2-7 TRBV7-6 CASSRGQTYEQYF TGTGCCAGCAGCCGTGGACAGACCTACGAGCAGTACTTC
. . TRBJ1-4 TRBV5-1 CASSFQGTINEKLFF TGCGCCAGCAGCTTCCAGGGGACTATTAATGAAAAACTGTTTTTT
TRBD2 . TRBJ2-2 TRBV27 CASSGGLASGELFF TGTGCCAGCAGTGGGGGACTAGCCAGCGGGGAGCTGTTTTTT
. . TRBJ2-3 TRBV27 CASSLSYPDTQYF TGTGCCAGCAGTTTATCGTATCCAGATACGCAGTATTTT
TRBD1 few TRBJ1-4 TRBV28 CASNRDRLATNEKLFF TGTGCCAGCAACCGGGACAGGCTTGCAACTAATGAAAAACTGTTTTTT
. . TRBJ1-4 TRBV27 CASTGVWGEKLFF TGTGCCAGCACGGGGGTGTGGGGTGAAAAACTGTTTTTT
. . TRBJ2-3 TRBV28 CASGTRQEMSTSTDTQYF TGTGCCAGCGGAACCCGACAGGAGATGTCGACTAGCACAGATACGCAGTATTTT